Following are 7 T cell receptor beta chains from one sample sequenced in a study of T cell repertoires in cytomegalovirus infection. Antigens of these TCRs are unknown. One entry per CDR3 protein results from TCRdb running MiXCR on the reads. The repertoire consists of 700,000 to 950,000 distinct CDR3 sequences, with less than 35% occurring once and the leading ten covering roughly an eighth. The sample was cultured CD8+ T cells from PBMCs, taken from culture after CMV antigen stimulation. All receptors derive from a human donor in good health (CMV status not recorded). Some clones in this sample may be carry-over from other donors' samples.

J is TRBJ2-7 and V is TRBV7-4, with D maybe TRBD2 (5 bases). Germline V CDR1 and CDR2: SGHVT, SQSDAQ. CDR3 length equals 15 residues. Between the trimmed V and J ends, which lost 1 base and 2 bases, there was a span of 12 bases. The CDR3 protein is CASSLDRRQTYEQYF. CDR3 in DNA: TGTGCCAGCAGCTTAGATCGGAGGCAGACCTACGAGCAGTACTTC.

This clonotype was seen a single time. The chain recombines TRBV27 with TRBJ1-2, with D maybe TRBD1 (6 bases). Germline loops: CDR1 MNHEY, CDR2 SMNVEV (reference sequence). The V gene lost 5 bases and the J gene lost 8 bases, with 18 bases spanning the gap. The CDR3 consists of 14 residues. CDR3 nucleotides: TGTGCCAGCAGTCCCGGGACATTAACCTGGGGCTACACCTTC. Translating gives CASSPGTLTWGYTF.

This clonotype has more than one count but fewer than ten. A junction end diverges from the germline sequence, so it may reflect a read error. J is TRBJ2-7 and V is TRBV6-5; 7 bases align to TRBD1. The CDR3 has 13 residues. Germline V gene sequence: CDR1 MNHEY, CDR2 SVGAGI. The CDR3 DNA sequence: TGTGCCAGCAGTTATTCCGGGACAGATGAGCCGTACTTC. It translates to CASSYSGTDEPYF.

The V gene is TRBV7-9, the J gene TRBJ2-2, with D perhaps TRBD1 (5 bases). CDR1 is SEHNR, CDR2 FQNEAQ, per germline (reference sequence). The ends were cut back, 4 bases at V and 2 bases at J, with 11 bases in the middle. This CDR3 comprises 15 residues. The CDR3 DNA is TGTGCCAGCAGCTCCACAGGAGTCAACACCGGGGAGCTGTTTTTT. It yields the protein CASSSTGVNTGELFF. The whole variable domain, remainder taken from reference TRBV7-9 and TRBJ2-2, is DTGVSQNPRHKITKRGQNVTFRCDPISEHNRLYWYRQTLGQGPEFLTYFQNEAQLEKSRLLSDRFSAERPKGSFSTLEIQRTEQGDSAMYLCASSSTGVNTGELFFGEGSRLTVL.

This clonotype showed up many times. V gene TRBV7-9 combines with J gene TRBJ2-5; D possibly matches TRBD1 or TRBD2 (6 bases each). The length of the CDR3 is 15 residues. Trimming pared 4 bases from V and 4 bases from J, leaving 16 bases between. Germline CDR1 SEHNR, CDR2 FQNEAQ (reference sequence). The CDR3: CASSSRDIPGETQYF. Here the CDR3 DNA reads TGTGCCAGCAGCTCGCGGGACATTCCTGGAGAGACCCAGTACTTC. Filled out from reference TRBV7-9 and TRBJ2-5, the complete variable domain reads DTGVSQNPRHKITKRGQNVTFRCDPISEHNRLYWYRQTLGQGPEFLTYFQNEAQLEKSRLLSDRFSAERPKGSFSTLEIQRTEQGDSAMYLCASSSRDIPGETQYFGPGTRLLVL.

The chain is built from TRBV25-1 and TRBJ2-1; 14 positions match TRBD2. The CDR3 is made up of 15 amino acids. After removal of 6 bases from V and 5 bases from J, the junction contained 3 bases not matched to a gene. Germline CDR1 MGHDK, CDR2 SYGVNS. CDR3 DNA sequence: TGTGCCAGCAGACGGACTAGCGGGGGGAACAATGAGCAGTTCTTC. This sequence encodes CASRRTSGGNNEQFF.

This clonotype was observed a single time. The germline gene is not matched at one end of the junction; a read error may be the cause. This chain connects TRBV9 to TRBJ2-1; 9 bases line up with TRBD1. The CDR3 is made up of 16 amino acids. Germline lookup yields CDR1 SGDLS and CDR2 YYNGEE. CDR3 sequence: CASSVASQGAYSEQFF. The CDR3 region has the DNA TGTGCCAGCAGCGTAGCTTCACAGGGGGCTTACAGTGAGCAGTTCTTC.